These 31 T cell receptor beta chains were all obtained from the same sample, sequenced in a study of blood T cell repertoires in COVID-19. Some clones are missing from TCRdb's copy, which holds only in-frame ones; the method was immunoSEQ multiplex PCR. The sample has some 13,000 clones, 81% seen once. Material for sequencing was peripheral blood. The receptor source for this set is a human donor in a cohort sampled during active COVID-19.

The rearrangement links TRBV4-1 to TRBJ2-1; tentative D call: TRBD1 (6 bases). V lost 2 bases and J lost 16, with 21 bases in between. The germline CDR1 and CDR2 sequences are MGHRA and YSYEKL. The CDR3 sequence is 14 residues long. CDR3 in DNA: TGCGCCAGCAGCCAATGGATCGGGACAACTCGCCAATTCTTC. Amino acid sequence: CASSQWIGTTRQFF.

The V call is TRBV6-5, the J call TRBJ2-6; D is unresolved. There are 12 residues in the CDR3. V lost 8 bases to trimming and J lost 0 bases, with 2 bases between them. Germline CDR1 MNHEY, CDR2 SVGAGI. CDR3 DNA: TGTGCCAGCCACTCTGGGGCCAACGTCCTGACTTTC. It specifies CASHSGANVLTF.

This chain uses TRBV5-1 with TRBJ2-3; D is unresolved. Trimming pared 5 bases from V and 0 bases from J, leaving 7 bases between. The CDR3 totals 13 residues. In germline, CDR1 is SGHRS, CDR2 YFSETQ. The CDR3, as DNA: TGCGCCAGCAGTCCCGAGAGCACAGATACGCAGTATTTT. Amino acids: CASSPESTDTQYF.

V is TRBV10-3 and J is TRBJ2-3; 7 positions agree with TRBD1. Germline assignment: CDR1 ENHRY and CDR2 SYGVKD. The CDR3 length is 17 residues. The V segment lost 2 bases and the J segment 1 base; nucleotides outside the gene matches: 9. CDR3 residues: CAISELGQALGTDTQYF. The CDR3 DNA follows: TGTGCCATCAGTGAGCTTGGACAGGCCCTTGGCACAGATACGCAGTATTTT.

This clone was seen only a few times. The CDR3 sequence: CASSHSDQPQHF. In nucleotides, the CDR3 is TGTGCCAGCAGCCACTCTGATCAGCCCCAGCATTTT. The chain couples TRBV21-1 to TRBJ1-5. TRBV21-1 counts as a pseudogene. The CDR3 runs to 12 residues.

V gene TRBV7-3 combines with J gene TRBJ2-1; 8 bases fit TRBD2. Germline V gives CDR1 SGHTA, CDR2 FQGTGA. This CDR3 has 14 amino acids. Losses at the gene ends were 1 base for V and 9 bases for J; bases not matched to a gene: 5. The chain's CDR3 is CASSLSGGRIEQFF. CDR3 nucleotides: TGTGCCAGCAGCTTAAGTGGCGGGAGGATTGAGCAGTTCTTC.

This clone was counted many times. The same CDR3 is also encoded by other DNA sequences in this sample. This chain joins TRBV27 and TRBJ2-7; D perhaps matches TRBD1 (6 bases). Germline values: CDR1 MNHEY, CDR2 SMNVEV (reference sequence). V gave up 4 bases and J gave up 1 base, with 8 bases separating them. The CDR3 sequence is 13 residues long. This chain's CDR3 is CASSSGTSYEQYF. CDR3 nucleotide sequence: TGTGCCAGCAGTTCCGGGACATCCTACGAGCAGTACTTC.

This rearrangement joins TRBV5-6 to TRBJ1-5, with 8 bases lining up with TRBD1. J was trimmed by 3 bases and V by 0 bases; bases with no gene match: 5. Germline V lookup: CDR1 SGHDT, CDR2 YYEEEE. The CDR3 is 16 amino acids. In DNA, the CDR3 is TGTGCCAGCAGCTTGGACAGGGGGGGTTACAATCAGCCCCAGCATTTT. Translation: CASSLDRGGYNQPQHF.

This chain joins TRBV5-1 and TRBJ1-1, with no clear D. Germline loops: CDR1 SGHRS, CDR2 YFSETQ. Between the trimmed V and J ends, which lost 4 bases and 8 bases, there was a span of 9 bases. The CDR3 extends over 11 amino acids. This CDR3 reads CASSRGGEAFF. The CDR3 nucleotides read TGCGCCAGCAGCCGAGGAGGAGAAGCTTTCTTT.

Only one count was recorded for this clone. As DNA, the CDR3 is TGTGCCAGCAGCTTAGCGAGTGGTGGACTAGGGAACACCGGGGAGCTGTTTTTT. Protein: CASSLASGGLGNTGELFF. The rearrangement links TRBV7-6 to TRBJ2-2; 7 bases line up with TRBD2. The CDR3 contains 18 residues. V was pared by 0 bases and J by 1 base, with 8 bases of the junction left unmatched. Germline CDR1 and CDR2: SGHVS and FNYEAQ.

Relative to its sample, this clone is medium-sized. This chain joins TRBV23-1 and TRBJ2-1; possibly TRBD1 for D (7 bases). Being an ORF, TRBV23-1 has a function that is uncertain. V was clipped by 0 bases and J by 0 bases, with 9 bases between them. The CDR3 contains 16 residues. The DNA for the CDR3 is TGCGCCAGCAGTCAATCGGAGGGGGCCTCCTACAATGAGCAGTTCTTC. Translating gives CASSQSEGASYNEQFF.

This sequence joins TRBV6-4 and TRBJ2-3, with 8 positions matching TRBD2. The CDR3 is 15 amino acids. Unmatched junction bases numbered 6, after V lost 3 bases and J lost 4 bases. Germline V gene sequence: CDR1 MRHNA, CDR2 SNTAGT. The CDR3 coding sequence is TGTGCCAGCAGTGAAGCGGGAGATGGTTCAGATACGCAGTATTTT. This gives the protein CASSEAGDGSDTQYF.

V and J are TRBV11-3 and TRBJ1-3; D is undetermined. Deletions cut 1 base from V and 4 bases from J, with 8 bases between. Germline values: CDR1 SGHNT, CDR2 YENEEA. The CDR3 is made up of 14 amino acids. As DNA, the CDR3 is TGTGCCAGCAGCTTAGGACTCACAGGAAACACCATATATTTT. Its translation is CASSLGLTGNTIYF. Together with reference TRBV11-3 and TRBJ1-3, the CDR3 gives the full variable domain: EAGVVQSPRYKIIEKKQPVAFWCNPISGHNTLYWYLQNLGQGPELLIRYENEEAVDDSQLPKDRFSAERLKGVDSTLKIQPAELGDSAVYLCASSLGLTGNTIYFGEGSWLTVV.

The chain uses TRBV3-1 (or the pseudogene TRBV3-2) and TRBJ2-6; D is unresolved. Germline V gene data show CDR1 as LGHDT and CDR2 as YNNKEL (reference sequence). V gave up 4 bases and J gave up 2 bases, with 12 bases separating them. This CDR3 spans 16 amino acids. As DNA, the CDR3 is TGTGCCAGCAGCCTCGGAGTTGGAGCTGGGGCCAACGTCCTGACTTTC. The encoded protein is CASSLGVGAGANVLTF.

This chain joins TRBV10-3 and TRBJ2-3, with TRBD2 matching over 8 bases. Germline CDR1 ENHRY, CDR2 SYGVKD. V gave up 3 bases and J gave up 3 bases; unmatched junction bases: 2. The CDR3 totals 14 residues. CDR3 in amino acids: CAISESSGTDTQYF. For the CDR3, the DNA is TGTGCCATCAGTGAATCTAGCGGGACAGATACGCAGTATTTT.

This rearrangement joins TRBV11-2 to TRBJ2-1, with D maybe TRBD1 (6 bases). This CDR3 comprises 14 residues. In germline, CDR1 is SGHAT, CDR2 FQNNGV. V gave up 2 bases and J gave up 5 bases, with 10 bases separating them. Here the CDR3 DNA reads TGTGCCAGCAGCTTAAGGGGGTCTCACAATGAGCAGTTCTTC. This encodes CASSLRGSHNEQFF.

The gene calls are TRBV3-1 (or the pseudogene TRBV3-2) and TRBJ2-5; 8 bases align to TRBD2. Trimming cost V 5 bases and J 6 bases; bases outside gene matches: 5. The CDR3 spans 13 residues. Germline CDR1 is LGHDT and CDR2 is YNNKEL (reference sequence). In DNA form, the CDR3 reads TGTGCCAGCAGCTACACTAGCGGCCAGACCCAGTACTTC. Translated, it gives CASSYTSGQTQYF.

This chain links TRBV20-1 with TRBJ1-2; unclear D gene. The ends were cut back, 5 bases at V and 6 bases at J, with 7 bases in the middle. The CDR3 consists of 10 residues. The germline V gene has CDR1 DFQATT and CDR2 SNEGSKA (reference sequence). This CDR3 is CSAPGNGYTF. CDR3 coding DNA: TGCAGTGCTCCCGGGAATGGCTACACCTTC.

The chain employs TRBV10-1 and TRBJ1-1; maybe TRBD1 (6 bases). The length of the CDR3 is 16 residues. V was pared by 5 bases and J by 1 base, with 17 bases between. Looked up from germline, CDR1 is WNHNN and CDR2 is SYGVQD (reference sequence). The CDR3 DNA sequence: TGCGCCAGCAGTAAGGACAGTTCGTTGGGGAACACTGAAGCTTTCTTT. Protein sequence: CASSKDSSLGNTEAFF.

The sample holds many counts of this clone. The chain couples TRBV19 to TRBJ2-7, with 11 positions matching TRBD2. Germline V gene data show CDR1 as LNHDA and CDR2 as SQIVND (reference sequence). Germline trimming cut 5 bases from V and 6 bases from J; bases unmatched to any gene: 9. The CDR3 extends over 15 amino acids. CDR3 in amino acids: CASSAGTSGTSEQYF. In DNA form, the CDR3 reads TGTGCCAGTAGTGCGGGGACTAGCGGAACCTCCGAGCAGTACTTC. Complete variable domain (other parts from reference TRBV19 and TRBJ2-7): DGGITQSPKYLFRKEGQNVTLSCEQNLNHDAMYWYRQDPGQGLRLIYYSQIVNDFQKGDIAEGYSVSREKKESFPLTVTSAQKNPTAFYLCASSAGTSGTSEQYFGPGTRLTVT.

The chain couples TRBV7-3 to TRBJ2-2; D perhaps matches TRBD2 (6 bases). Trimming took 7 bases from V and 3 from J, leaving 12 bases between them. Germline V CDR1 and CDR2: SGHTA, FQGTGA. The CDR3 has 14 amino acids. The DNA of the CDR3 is TGTGCCAGCACCCTAGGAGGGTACACCGGGGAGCTGTTTTTT. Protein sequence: CASTLGGYTGELFF.

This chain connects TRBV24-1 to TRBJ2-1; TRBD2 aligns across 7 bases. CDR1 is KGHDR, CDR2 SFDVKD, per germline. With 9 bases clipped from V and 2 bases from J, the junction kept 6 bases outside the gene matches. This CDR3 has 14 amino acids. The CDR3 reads CATREDGPYNEQFF. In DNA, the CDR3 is TGTGCCACCCGGGAGGATGGACCCTACAATGAGCAGTTCTTC.

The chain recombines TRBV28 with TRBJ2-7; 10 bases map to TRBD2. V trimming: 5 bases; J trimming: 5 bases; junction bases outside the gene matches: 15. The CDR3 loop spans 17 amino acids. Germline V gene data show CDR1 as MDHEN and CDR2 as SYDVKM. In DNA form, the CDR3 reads TGTGCCAGCAGTAACCGGGGTAGCGGGAGGATTTGGGACGAGCAGTACTTC. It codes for CASSNRGSGRIWDEQYF. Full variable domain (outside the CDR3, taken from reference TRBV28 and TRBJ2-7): DVKVTQSSRYLVKRTGEKVFLECVQDMDHENMFWYRQDPGLGLRLIYFSYDVKMKEKGDIPEGYSVSREKKERFSLILESASTNQTSMYLCASSNRGSGRIWDEQYFGPGTRLTVT.

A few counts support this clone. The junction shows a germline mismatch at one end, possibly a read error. The CDR3 protein is CASSGQGDLRF. The CDR3 bases are TGTGCCAGCAGCGGACAGGGCGACCTACGTTTT. The chain links TRBV27 to TRBJ2-3; the match to TRBD1 covers 8 bases. This CDR3 comprises 11 residues. CDR1 MNHEY and CDR2 SMNVEV come from the germline V gene (reference sequence).

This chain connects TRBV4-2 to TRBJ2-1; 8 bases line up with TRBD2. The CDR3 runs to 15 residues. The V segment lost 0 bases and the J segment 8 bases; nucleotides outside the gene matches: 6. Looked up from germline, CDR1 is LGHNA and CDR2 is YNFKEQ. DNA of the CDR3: TGTGCCAGCAGCCAAGAAACCGGGAGGGGGGATGAGCAGTTCTTC. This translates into CASSQETGRGDEQFF.

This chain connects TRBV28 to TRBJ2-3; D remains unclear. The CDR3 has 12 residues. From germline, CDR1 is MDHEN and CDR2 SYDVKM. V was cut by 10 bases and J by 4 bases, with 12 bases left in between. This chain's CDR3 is CATSIPPDTQYF. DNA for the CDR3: TGTGCCACCTCTATACCCCCAGATACGCAGTATTTT.

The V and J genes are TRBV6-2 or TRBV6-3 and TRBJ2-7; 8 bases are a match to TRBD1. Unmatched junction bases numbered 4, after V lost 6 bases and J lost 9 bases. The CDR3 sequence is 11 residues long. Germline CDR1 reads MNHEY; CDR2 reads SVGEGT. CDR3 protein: CASSPDRVQYF. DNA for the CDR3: TGTGCCAGCAGCCCGGACAGGGTGCAGTACTTC.

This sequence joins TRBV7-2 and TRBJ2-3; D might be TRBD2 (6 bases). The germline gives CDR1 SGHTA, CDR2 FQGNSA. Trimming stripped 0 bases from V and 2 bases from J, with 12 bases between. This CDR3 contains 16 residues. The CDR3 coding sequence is TGTGCCAGCAGCTTAGCAGGGACTGTGTACACAGATACGCAGTATTTT. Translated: CASSLAGTVYTDTQYF. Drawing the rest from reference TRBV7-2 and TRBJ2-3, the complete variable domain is GAGVSQSPSNKVTEKGKDVELRCDPISGHTALYWYRQSLGQGLEFLIYFQGNSAPDKSGLPSDRFSAERTGGSVSTLTIQRTQQEDSAVYLCASSLAGTVYTDTQYFGPGTRLTVL.

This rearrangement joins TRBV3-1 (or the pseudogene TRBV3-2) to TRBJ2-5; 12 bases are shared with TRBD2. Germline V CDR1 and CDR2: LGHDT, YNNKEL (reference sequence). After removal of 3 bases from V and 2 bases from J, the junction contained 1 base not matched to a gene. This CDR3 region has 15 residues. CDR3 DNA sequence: TGTGCCAGCAGCCACCTAGCGGGAGGGCAAGAGACCCAGTACTTC. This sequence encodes CASSHLAGGQETQYF.

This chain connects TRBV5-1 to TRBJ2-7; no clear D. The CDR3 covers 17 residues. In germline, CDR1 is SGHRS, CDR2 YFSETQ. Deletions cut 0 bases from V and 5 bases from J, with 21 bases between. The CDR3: CASSLARITSGFNEQYF. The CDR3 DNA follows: TGCGCCAGCAGCTTGGCCCGCATCACGTCGGGTTTCAACGAGCAGTACTTC.

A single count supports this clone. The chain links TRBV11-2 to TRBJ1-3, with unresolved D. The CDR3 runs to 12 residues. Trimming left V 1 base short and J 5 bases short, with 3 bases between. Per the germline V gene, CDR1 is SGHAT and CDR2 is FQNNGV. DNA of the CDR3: TGTGCCAGCAGCTTAGCCAGAAACACCATATATTTT. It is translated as CASSLARNTIYF.